This TCR beta chain was observed in a study of shared clonotypes between healthy human individuals. CD8 cells classed as naive were CD45RO-negative and positively selected for CCR7, excluding terminally differentiated effector memory CD45RA+ cells. Only in-frame clones appear in the TCRdb table, and some are missing; sequencing was by immunoSEQ multiplex PCR. The table records about 600,000 clones, about 95% of them present only once. This CDR3 is 13 amino acids long. V was shortened by 5 bases and J by 8 bases, with 15 bases between the two germline ends. Germline V gene sequence: CDR1 SEHNR, CDR2 FQNEAQ (reference sequence).

The rearrangement links TRBV7-9 to TRBJ1-2, with D tentatively TRBD1 (6 bases). Material for sequencing was naive CD8+ T cells sorted from blood. This clonotype was obtained from a woman aged 25 to 39 in good health. CDR3 nucleotides: TGTGCCAGCAGCCCCACGTCGGGGGGCGGCTACACCTTC. It yields the protein CASSPTSGGGYTF.